The T cell receptor beta chain under discussion was sequenced for a study of Ad26.COV2.S vaccination and SARS-CoV-2 variants. The ends were cut back, 4 bases at V and 5 bases at J, with 17 bases in the middle. This CDR3 has 15 residues. Germline CDR1 reads SGHTA; CDR2 reads FQGTGA. Documented treatment: roughly 20 received Ad26.COV2.S at low or high dose, single or two shots; about 5 received placebo; per-sample allocation not given. At day 63 after the first vaccine or placebo injection, samples were drawn. The repertoire was sequenced with immunoSEQ multiplex PCR; TCRdb's copy has only in-frame clones and lacks some. The sample has 410,000 or so clones; around 90% are singletons.

This sequence originates from a person aged 18 to 65 who received the Ad26.COV2.S COVID-19 vaccine or a placebo. The rearrangement uses TRBV7-3 and TRBJ2-5; D is ambiguous. This material consisted of peripheral blood, taken in a trial of Ad26.COV2.S vaccine versus placebo. As DNA, the CDR3 is TGTGCCAGCAGCTCGACCCCTGCCAGGCCCGAGACCCAGTACTTC. This sequence encodes CASSSTPARPETQYF.